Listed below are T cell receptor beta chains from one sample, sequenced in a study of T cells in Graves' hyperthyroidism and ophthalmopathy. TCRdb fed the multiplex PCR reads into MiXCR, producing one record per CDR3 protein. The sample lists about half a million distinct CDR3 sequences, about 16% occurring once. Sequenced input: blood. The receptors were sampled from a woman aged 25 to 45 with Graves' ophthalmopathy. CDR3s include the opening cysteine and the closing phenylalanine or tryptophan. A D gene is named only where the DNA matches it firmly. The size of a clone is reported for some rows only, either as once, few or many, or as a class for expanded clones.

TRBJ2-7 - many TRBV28 TGTGCCAGCCGAACAGGTCCCTCCTACGAGCAGTACTTC CASRTGPSYEQYF
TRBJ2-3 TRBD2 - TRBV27 TGTGCCAGCAGTTCCTTCAGGACTAGTATCACAGATACGCAGTATTTT CASSSFRTSITDTQYF
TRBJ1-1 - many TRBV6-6 TGTGCCAGCAGTTACAGAGCGGCATTCAGTGAAGCTTTCTTT CASSYRAAFSEAFF
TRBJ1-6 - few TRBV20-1 TGCAGTGCCCATACTAGACCTTCACCCCTCCACTTT CSAHTRPSPLHF
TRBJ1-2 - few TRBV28 TGTGCCAGCAGTTTAAGGCAGGTCTACTATGGCTACGCCTTC CASSLRQVYYGYAF
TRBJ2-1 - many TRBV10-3 TGTGCCATCAGTAACTTGGGGCCCAGCTCCTACAATGAGCAGTTCTTC CAISNLGPSSYNEQFF
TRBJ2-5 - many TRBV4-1 TGCGCCAGCAGCCAAGTCCTCCAAGAGACCCAGTACTTC CASSQVLQETQYF
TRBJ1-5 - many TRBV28 TGTGCCAGCACCTTTGCCCTGACGGACTATAGCAATCAGCCCCAGCATTTT CASTFALTDYSNQPQHF
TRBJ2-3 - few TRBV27 TGTGCCAGCAAAGGCTTCGGCACAGATACGCAGTATTTT CASKGFGTDTQYF
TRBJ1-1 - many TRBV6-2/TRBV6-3 TGTGCCAGCAGTCCCCCGCTTAACAGGAACACTGAAGCTTTCTTT CASSPPLNRNTEAFF
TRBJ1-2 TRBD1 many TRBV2 TGTGCCAGCAAGAACAGGGGTACTTTATTGAACTATGGCTACACCTTC CASKNRGTLLNYGYTF
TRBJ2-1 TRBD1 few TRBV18 TGTGCCAGCTCACCGTCCGGGACAGGGTGGAATGAGCAGTTCTTC CASSPSGTGWNEQFF